The TCR beta chain under discussion was sequenced for a study of cytomegalovirus exposure and HLA in healthy donors. The study's findings and limits: Productive status was seen about 87% or about 30% of the time for most TCR beta V segments in an earlier analysis. In all likelihood, a cluster of highly shared sequence variants was a sequencing artifact. Per a later analysis, about 18,000 TCR beta sequences showed association with HLA alleles at 0.05 false discovery rate. Excluded were some V segments that proved indistinguishable, including TRBV6-2 and TRBV6-3.

This CDR3 region has 12 residues. V was clipped by 7 bases and J by 6 bases, with 15 bases between them. Looked up from germline, CDR1 is SQVTM and CDR2 is ANQGSEA. The primer mix had 60 Vbeta and 13 Jbeta primers. Profiled with immunoSEQ multiplex PCR; TCRdb holds only in-frame clones, not every one. The sample has 200,000 to 300,000 clones; roughly 82% are singletons. A single count supports this clone. Its antigen is not identified. The chain couples TRBV29-1 to TRBJ1-2; D possibly corresponds to TRBD1 (6 bases). This clonotype originated in a woman in her 40s in good health and CMV-seropositive. Material for sequencing was PBMCs. The CDR3 DNA reads as TGCAGCGCCGAAGGGCAGGGGAATGGCTACACCTTC. Residues: CSAEGQGNGYTF.